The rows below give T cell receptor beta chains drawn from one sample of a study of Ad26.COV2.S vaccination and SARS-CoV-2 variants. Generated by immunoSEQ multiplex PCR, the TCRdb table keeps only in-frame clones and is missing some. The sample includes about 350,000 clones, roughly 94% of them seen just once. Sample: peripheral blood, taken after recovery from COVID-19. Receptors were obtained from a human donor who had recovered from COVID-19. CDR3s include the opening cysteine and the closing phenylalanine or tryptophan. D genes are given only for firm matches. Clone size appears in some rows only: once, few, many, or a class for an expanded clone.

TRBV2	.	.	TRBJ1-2	CASSVVGYTF	TGTGCCAGCAGTGTAGTTGGCTACACCTTC
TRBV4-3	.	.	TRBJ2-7	CASSQESNGVDEQYF	TGCGCCAGCAGCCAAGAATCCAATGGGGTCGACGAGCAGTACTTC
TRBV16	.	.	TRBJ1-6	CASSQSALNSPLHF	TGTGCCAGCAGCCAATCCGCCCTTAATTCACCCCTCCACTTT
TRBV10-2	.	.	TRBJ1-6	CASRPSEGLGSPLHF	TGCGCCAGCAGGCCCAGCGAGGGGCTAGGATCACCCCTCCACTTT
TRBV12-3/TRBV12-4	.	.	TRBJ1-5	CASRAGNQPQHF	TGTGCCAGCAGGGCAGGCAATCAGCCCCAGCATTTT
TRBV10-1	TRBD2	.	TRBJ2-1	CASSGAGTSGRGEQFF	TGCGCCAGCAGTGGTGCCGGGACTAGCGGGAGGGGTGAGCAGTTCTTC
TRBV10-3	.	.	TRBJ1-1	CAIMTGASEAFF	TGTGCCATCATGACGGGAGCCTCTGAAGCTTTCTTT
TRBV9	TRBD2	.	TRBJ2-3	CASSHPGLAGGTDTQYF	TGTGCCAGCAGCCACCCCGGGCTAGCGGGGGGAACAGATACGCAGTATTTT
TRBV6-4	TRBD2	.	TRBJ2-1	CASSDSRPSGVTYNEQFF	TGTGCCAGCAGTGACTCGAGGCCTAGCGGAGTTACTTACAATGAGCAGTTCTTC
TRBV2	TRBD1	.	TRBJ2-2	CASRGPGTGGSGELFF	TGTGCCAGTAGAGGCCCCGGGACAGGGGGCTCCGGGGAGCTGTTTTTT
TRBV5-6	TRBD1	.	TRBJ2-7	CASSVWDRALEQYF	TGTGCCAGCAGCGTCTGGGACAGGGCCCTCGAGCAGTACTTC
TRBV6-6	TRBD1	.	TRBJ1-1	CASSGDRGNTEAFF	TGTGCCAGCAGTGGAGACAGGGGAAACACTGAAGCTTTCTTT
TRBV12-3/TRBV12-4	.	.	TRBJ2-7	CASSLGQGSEQYF	TGTGCCAGCAGTTTAGGGCAGGGGAGCGAGCAGTACTTC
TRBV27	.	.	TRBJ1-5	CASGQPQHF	TGTGCCTCTGGTCAGCCCCAGCATTTT
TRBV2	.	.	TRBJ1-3	CASGDPGNTIYF	TGTGCCAGCGGGGACCCTGGAAACACCATATATTTT
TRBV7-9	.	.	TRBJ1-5	CASSLMAGAQPQHF	TGTGCCAGCAGCTTAATGGCAGGGGCTCAGCCCCAGCATTTT
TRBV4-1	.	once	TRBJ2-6	CASSQRPVSDSPNVLTF	TGCGCCAGCAGCCAACGGCCAGTGAGCGACAGTCCCAACGTCCTGACTTTC
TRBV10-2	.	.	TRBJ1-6	CASSEQAGNSPLHF	TGCGCCAGCAGTGAGCAGGCTGGGAATTCACCCCTCCACTTT
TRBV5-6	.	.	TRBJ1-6	CASSLGVRNLYNSPLHF	TGTGCCAGCAGCTTGGGGGTCCGGAATCTTTATAATTCACCCCTCCACTTT
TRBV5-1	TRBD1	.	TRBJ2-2	CASSLQGSTGELFF	TGCGCCAGCAGTTTACAGGGGAGCACCGGGGAGCTGTTTTTT
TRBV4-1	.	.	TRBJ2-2	CASSVPATRFGGELFF	TGCGCCAGCAGCGTACCCGCCACGAGGTTTGGCGGGGAGCTGTTTTTT
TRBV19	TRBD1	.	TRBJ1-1	CASSIDQVDRGGTEAFF	TGTGCCAGTAGTATAGATCAGGTGGACAGGGGAGGGACTGAAGCTTTCTTT
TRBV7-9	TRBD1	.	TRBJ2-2	CASSYRGNTGELFF	TGTGCCAGCAGCTACAGGGGGAACACCGGGGAGCTGTTTTTT
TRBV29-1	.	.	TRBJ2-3	CSVDSGADTQYF	TGCAGCGTGGACTCGGGGGCAGATACGCAGTATTTT